This T cell receptor (beta chain) was captured by sequencing in a study of T cell repertoires in cytomegalovirus infection. Regarding the study as a whole: Of the TCR beta families, the public ones yielded a cumulative frequency that identified carriers of CMV plus the relevant HLA.

This clonotype has only one observation. Its target is unknown. The CDR3 runs 18 residues. CDR1 is LGHNA, CDR2 YSLEER, per germline. Losses at the gene ends were 0 bases for V and 1 base for J; bases not matched to a gene: 7. One entry per CDR3 protein results from TCRdb running MiXCR on the reads. Of more than 400,000 distinct CDR3 sequences in the sample, around 27% were seen once. Material for sequencing was PBMCs. The origin of this receptor is a human donor in good health (CMV status not recorded). Some clones in this sample may be carry-over from other donors' samples. V gene TRBV4-3 combines with J gene TRBJ2-3; TRBD2 matches at 10 bases. In nucleotides, the CDR3 is TGCGCCAGCAGCCAAGAATTAACGCTAGCGGGAGGCACAGATACGCAGTATTTT. Amino acids: CASSQELTLAGGTDTQYF.